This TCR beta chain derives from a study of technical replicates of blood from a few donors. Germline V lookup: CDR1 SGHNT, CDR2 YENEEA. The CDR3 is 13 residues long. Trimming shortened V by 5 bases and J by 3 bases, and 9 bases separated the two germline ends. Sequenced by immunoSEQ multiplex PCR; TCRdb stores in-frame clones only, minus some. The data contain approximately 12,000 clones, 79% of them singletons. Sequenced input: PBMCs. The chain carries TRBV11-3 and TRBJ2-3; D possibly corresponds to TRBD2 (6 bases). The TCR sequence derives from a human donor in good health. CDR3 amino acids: CASSEGLTDTQYF. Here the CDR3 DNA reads TGTGCCAGCAGCGAGGGACTTACAGATACGCAGTATTTT.